These 21 T cell receptor beta chains were all obtained from the same sample, sequenced in a study of T cell repertoires in cytomegalovirus infection. TCRdb analysed the reads with MiXCR anew, one entry per CDR3 protein. The sample shows 560,000 or so distinct CDR3 sequences, 16% of them seen only once. The sample consisted of CD8+ T cells from PBMCs. These receptors originate from a human donor in good health (CMV status not recorded). Some clones in this sample may be carry-over from other donors' samples.

The table lists this clonotype with many counts. J is TRBJ2-5 and V is TRBV7-6; 15 nucleotides line up with TRBD2. This CDR3 spans 19 amino acids. V gave up 5 bases and J gave up 4 bases; unmatched junction bases: 14. The germline gives CDR1 SGHVS, CDR2 FNYEAQ. CDR3 amino acids: CASSRTSGRALRSAETQYF. CDR3 DNA: TGTGCCAGCAGCCGGACTAGCGGGAGGGCCCTTCGCTCGGCAGAGACCCAGTACTTC.

The CDR3 protein is CAWSRTGGTTEAFF. The CDR3 nucleotides are TGTGCCTGGAGTCGGACAGGGGGAACCACTGAAGCTTTCTTT. V usage is TRBV30 and J usage is TRBJ1-1; 10 nucleotides line up with TRBD1. Looked up from germline, CDR1 is GTSNPN and CDR2 is SVGIG (reference sequence). This CDR3 region has 14 residues. V lost 2 bases and J lost 4; bases outside the gene matches: 4.

This clonotype was observed at least ten times. This chain uses TRBV5-6 with TRBJ2-3; a possible D gene is TRBD2 (6 bases). The CDR3 extends over 13 amino acids. The V gene's germline CDR1 is SGHDT and CDR2 YYEEEE. V was cut by 4 bases and J by 6 bases, with 12 bases left in between. The chain's CDR3 is CASSAGTPDTQYF. The CDR3, as DNA: TGTGCCAGCAGCGCCGGGACTCCGGATACGCAGTATTTT.

This clonotype was observed many times. The chain is built from TRBV12-3 or TRBV12-4 and TRBJ1-2, with TRBD1 matching 7 bases. The CDR3 runs to 14 residues. The ends lost 7 bases at V and 2 bases at J; junction bases unmatched: 7. The CDR3 region is CASIPGTVNYGYTF. CDR3 DNA sequence: TGTGCCAGCATCCCCGGGACAGTCAACTATGGCTACACCTTC.

This clonotype was detected ten times or more. The chain employs TRBV6-2 or TRBV6-3 and TRBJ2-2; TRBD2 agrees at 9 bases. The CDR3 has 15 residues. After removal of 7 bases from V and 5 bases from J, the junction contained 8 bases not matched to a gene. CDR1 is MNHEY and CDR2 is SVGEGT in the germline V gene. CDR3 DNA sequence: TGTGCCAGCATGGGGCTAGCGGGAAGAACCGGGGAGCTGTTTTTT. It yields the protein CASMGLAGRTGELFF.

In its sample, this clonotype was seen many times. The chain's CDR3 is CASSQDRTGGNTIYF. The CDR3 nucleotides read TGTGCCAGCAGCCAAGATCGGACGGGAGGAAACACCATATATTTT. This chain links TRBV4-2 with TRBJ1-3; D call uncertain. CDR3 length: 15 amino acids. Germline V gene lookup returns CDR1 LGHNA and CDR2 YNFKEQ. V lost 0 bases and J 4 bases, leaving 10 bases between the germline ends.

In its sample, this clonotype was seen many times. This chain uses TRBV28 with TRBJ1-5, with D perhaps matching TRBD1 (5 bases). Trimming pared 6 bases from V and 6 bases from J, leaving 24 bases between. The CDR3 runs 17 residues. From germline, CDR1 is MDHEN and CDR2 SYDVKM. DNA of the CDR3: TGTGCCAGCAGCCTCAGATTTTTGGACAACTGGAGTCAGCCCCAGCATTTT. As protein: CASSLRFLDNWSQPQHF.

This rearrangement joins TRBV27 to TRBJ2-7; no reliable D call. V shed 4 bases and J shed 0 bases, with 10 bases lying between them. CDR3 length: 14 amino acids. The germline gives CDR1 MNHEY, CDR2 SMNVEV (reference sequence). CDR3 sequence (DNA): TGTGCCAGCAGTTCCTTGCATAGCTCCTACGAGCAGTACTTC. Translated, it gives CASSSLHSSYEQYF.

On this clonotype itself: A much larger clone differs from this one at a single base, so this may be a read error. This chain uses TRBV28 with TRBJ2-1; D is ambiguous. This CDR3 is 14 amino acids long. Per germline, CDR1 MDHEN and CDR2 SYDVKM. The CDR3 here is CAGSNGPSYNEQFF. CDR3 DNA: TGTGCCGGCAGTAACGGTCCCTCCTACAATGAGCAGTTCTTC.

This clonotype was observed a handful of times. The chain combines TRBV5-6 with TRBJ2-7; D unresolved. V shed 1 base and J shed 3 bases, with 11 bases lying between them. CDR1 is SGHDT and CDR2 is YYEEEE in the germline V gene. The CDR3 has 14 residues. CDR3 in DNA: TGTGCCAGCAGCTTGAATCGGAAAAGCTACGAGCAGTACTTC. Translated: CASSLNRKSYEQYF.

This clonotype has a count of ten or more. Written as DNA, the CDR3 is TGTGCCAGCAGCCAAGATAAACTTCAAGAGACCCAGTACTTC. This translates into CASSQDKLQETQYF. The rearrangement uses TRBV14 and TRBJ2-5; no firm D call. Germline CDR1 SGHDN, CDR2 FVKESK. The CDR3 runs 14 residues. With 0 bases removed from V and 2 bases from J, the gap between germline ends came to 7 bases. Full variable domain (missing parts from reference TRBV14 and TRBJ2-5): EAGVTQFPSHSVIEKGQTVTLRCDPISGHDNLYWYRRVMGKEIKFLLHFVKESKQDESGMPNNRFLAERTGGTYSTLKVQPAELEDSGVYFCASSQDKLQETQYFGPGTRLLVL.

Concerning this clonotype: This may come from a read error, since a much larger clone is one base off. The gene calls are TRBV10-3 and TRBJ1-1; D gene unclear. Trimming took off 0 bases at V and 0 bases at J, with 5 bases between the two ends. Looked up from germline, CDR1 is ENHRY and CDR2 is SYGVKD. The CDR3 covers 14 residues. CDR3 protein: CAISESNVNTEAFF. DNA for the CDR3: TGTGCCATCAGTGAGTCTAACGTGAACACTGAAGCTTTCTTT.

This clonotype was recorded a few times. This chain links TRBV19 with TRBJ1-2, with D possibly matching TRBD1 (5 bases). V was cut by 1 base and J by 4 bases, with 16 bases left in between. The CDR3 covers 16 residues. Germline CDR1 LNHDA, CDR2 SQIVND (reference sequence). CDR3 nucleotide sequence: TGTGCCAGTAGTATAGGAAGCAGGGAAGACGGCTATGGCTACACCTTC. This gives the protein CASSIGSREDGYGYTF.

This clonotype was seen many times. The rearrangement uses TRBV12-3 or TRBV12-4 and TRBJ2-2, with D maybe TRBD2 (6 bases). This CDR3 comprises 15 residues. The ends were cut back, 5 bases at V and 2 bases at J, with 12 bases in the middle. The CDR3 spells CASSQSGFNTGELFF. The CDR3 DNA reads TGTGCCAGCAGTCAGAGCGGGTTTAACACCGGGGAGCTGTTTTTT.

This chain connects TRBV7-9 to TRBJ2-2, with 13 bases matching TRBD2. This CDR3 is built from 18 residues. The trim removed 4 bases at V and 5 bases at J, leaving 10 bases unmatched. CDR1 SEHNR and CDR2 FQNEAQ come from the germline V gene (reference sequence). In DNA, the CDR3 is TGTGCCAGCAGCTCTTGGACTAGCGGGGGTCGGGGGACCGGGGAGCTGTTTTTT. It encodes CASSSWTSGGRGTGELFF.

The J gene is TRBJ2-1, the V gene TRBV4-1, with a tentative D call TRBD1 (6 bases). The V gene lost 4 bases and the J gene lost 2 bases, with 12 bases spanning the gap. The CDR3 runs 15 residues. From germline, CDR1 is MGHRA and CDR2 YSYEKL. The CDR3 DNA follows: TGCGCCAGCAGCCTTGAGGACAGCCCCTACAATGAGCAGTTCTTC. Residues: CASSLEDSPYNEQFF.

The table lists this clonotype with a few counts. This chain links TRBV5-1 with TRBJ1-1, with D maybe TRBD1 (5 bases). The CDR3 runs to 16 residues. The ends were cut back, 0 bases at V and 6 bases at J, with 18 bases in the middle. Germline CDR1 is SGHRS and CDR2 is YFSETQ. CDR3 sequence (DNA): TGCGCCAGCAGCTTGGGTTTCGGGGCCCAGCGTCCTGAAGCTTTCTTT. Translating it yields CASSLGFGAQRPEAFF.

This clonotype was counted many times. V and J are TRBV6-6 and TRBJ1-1, with a tentative D call TRBD1 (5 bases). From germline, CDR1 is MNHNY and CDR2 SVGAGI (reference sequence). V was pared by 7 bases and J by 6 bases, with 15 bases between. This CDR3 spans 13 amino acids. The CDR3 DNA reads TGTGCCAGCACGAGATTTCAAGGGGCTGAAGCTTTCTTT. It translates to CASTRFQGAEAFF.

In this sample, this clonotype turned up many times. The V and J genes are TRBV9 and TRBJ2-3, with 16 bases aligning to TRBD2. The germline gives CDR1 SGDLS, CDR2 YYNGEE. This CDR3 is 19 amino acids long. J lost 0 bases, V lost 3 bases, and 7 bases had no gene match. CDR3: CASSAGTSGRAGSTDTQYF. DNA of the CDR3: TGTGCCAGCAGCGCCGGGACTAGCGGGAGGGCCGGTAGCACAGATACGCAGTATTTT.

This clonotype occurred a few times. V and J are TRBV19 and TRBJ1-6; D remains unclear. The germline V gene encodes CDR1 LNHDA and CDR2 SQIVND (reference sequence). V lost 0 bases to trimming and J lost 0 bases, with 12 bases between them. This CDR3 region has 18 residues. The CDR3 bases are TGTGCCAGTAGTATAGATATCCCGGCAAGCTCCTATAATTCACCCCTCCACTTT. Translating it yields CASSIDIPASSYNSPLHF.

In this sample, this clonotype turned up many times. V usage is TRBV12-3 or TRBV12-4 and J usage is TRBJ2-5, with no clear D. The CDR3 spans 11 residues. Trimming took 2 bases from V and 6 from J, leaving 4 bases between them. Here the CDR3 DNA reads TGTGCCAGCAGTTTAAGACAGACCCAGTACTTC. Its protein is CASSLRQTQYF.